This TCR beta chain was identified during a study of PD-1 blockade in classical Hodgkin lymphoma. Study summary: Every 2 weeks, patients got 3 mg/kg intravenous nivolumab.

Broader study findings: Reported findings placed baseline TCR diversity lower in newly diagnosed patients (compared with healthy donors). The CD4+ diversity rise by C4D1 was clearest in complete responders.

All the patients suffered relapse after autologous stem cell transplantation, and brentuximab vedotin exposure differed. Starting with thawed PBMCs, CD4+ T cells were purified by magnetic negative selection. Patients reached a best response of complete response, partial response or progressive disease. Remarks on this clone: Its target is unknown.

Generated by immunoSEQ multiplex PCR, the TCRdb table keeps only in-frame clones and is missing some. The sample includes approximately 17,000 clones, around 85% of them seen just once. The CDR3 has 16 amino acids. Germline CDR1 SGHRS, CDR2 YFSETQ. V lost 4 bases to trimming and J lost 5 bases, with 19 bases between them. The TCR was taken from a human donor with classical Hodgkin lymphoma. Source: CD4+ T cells from blood, taken at baseline. The J gene is TRBJ2-1, the V gene TRBV5-1; D is undetermined. The CDR3 DNA reads TGCGCCAGCAGCCCTAGGTCTCGGGCCGGTAACAATGAGCAGTTCTTC. Amino acids: CASSPRSRAGNNEQFF. The full variable domain, completed using reference TRBV5-1 and TRBJ2-1, is KAGVTQTPRYLIKTRGQQVTLSCSPISGHRSVSWYQQTPGQGLQFLFEYFSETQRNKGNFPGRFSGRQFSNSRSEMNVSTLELGDSALYLCASSPRSRAGNNEQFFGPGTRLTVL.